A selection of T cell receptor beta chains follows, all from one sample in a study of cytomegalovirus exposure and HLA in healthy donors. Here immunoSEQ multiplex PCR was the method, and the copy in TCRdb shows in-frame clones only, minus some. The sample has about 150,000 clones; roughly 80% are singletons. Input material: PBMCs. These receptors were collected from a man younger than 35 in good health and CMV-seronegative. CDR3s leave out the opening cysteine and the closing phenylalanine or tryptophan.

j_call	v_call	cdr3_aa
TRBJ2-7	TRBV9	ASSAGTTPDEQY
TRBJ2-7	TRBV5-1	ASSPGVAYEQY
TRBJ2-1	TRBV27	ASSPRQGYEQF
TRBJ2-7	TRBV4-1	ASSFRGSLTSGRAYEQY
TRBJ2-2	TRBV5-1	ASSLEQGGSGELF
TRBJ1-4	TRBV27	ASSPIGSVGGLF
TRBJ2-7	TRBV28	ASSLRSSYEQY
TRBJ2-2	TRBV7-9	ASSFGSAGGADGELF
TRBJ2-1	TRBV27	ASSTPGLAGDVVEQF
TRBJ2-3	TRBV6-4	ASSSTWDSGDTQY
TRBJ1-2	TRBV5-6	ASSLPPTVNYGYT
TRBJ2-3	TRBV19	ASSIHAQGPDTQY
TRBJ1-1	TRBV10-1	ASSDYRDSFHTEAF
TRBJ2-7	TRBV7-8	ASSAYKYEQY
TRBJ2-7	TRBV7-2	ASSSAAGELYEQY
TRBJ1-5	TRBV5-1	ASSEGGQGHQPQH
TRBJ2-5	TRBV10-1	ASSEGWDSWGQETQY
TRBJ2-2	TRBV6-5	ASSYLQGAGELF
TRBJ2-7	TRBV20-1	STPTEYEQY
TRBJ2-1	TRBV7-9	ASSSVAGAHNEQF
TRBJ2-4	TRBV30	AWSDETTAQNIQY
TRBJ2-7	TRBV25-1	ASTRAGGPVYEQY
TRBJ1-5	TRBV5-6	ASSPRGYNQPQH
TRBJ2-2	TRBV5-1	ASTKGLAGARGTGELF
TRBJ1-3	TRBV18	ASSPNRDSSGNTIY
TRBJ2-7	TRBV27	ASRGGALAQGAYEQY
TRBJ2-7	TRBV6-5	ASSQTTSGMNKQY
TRBJ2-1	TRBV2	ASSLRLAKFYNEQF
TRBJ2-7	TRBV4-3	ASSQGRRSSYEQY
TRBJ1-2	TRBV7-8	ASSPIQGGNYGYT
TRBJ2-5	TRBV6-5	ASSLPGGETQY
TRBJ2-2	TRBV5-1	ASSPGRGLTGELF
TRBJ1-4	TRBV28	ASAKGGDGEKLF
TRBJ1-1	TRBV18	ASSPPGTGKNTEAF